This entry features one TCR beta chain sequence. Its matching antigen is unknown. This record belongs to a study of shared clonotypes between healthy human individuals. CDR3 size: 18 residues. Looked up from germline, CDR1 is SGHAT and CDR2 is FQDESV (reference sequence). With V trimmed by 5 bases and J by 6 bases, 13 bases remained unmatched. Free of recent acute infections or vaccinations, the donors were healthy HIV-negative adults. Donors were Caucasian adults residing in Nashville, Tennessee, USA. Overall study findings and caveats: Depth of sequencing was expected to influence donor clonotype sharing.

The table came from immunoSEQ multiplex PCR; TCRdb's copy has only in-frame clones and leaves some out. The data contain about 450,000 clones, around 80% of them singletons. This TCR came from a woman aged 35 to 49 in good health. Some clones in this sample may be carry-over from other donors' samples. The sample comprised PBMCs. The rearrangement joins TRBV11-1 to TRBJ2-3, with 14 bases lining up with TRBD2. CDR3 in amino acids: CASSAGLAGEGGLDTQYF. The DNA for the CDR3 is TGTGCCAGCAGCGCGGGACTAGCGGGAGAAGGAGGTTTGGATACGCAGTATTTT. Drawing the rest from reference TRBV11-1 and TRBJ2-3, the complete variable domain is EAEVAQSPRYKITEKSQAVAFWCDPISGHATLYWYRQILGQGPELLVQFQDESVVDDSQLPKDRFSAERLKGVDSTLKIQPAELGDSAMYLCASSAGLAGEGGLDTQYFGPGTRLTVL.